One sample yielded the 4 T cell receptor beta chains listed below, sequenced in a study of shared T cell receptors in the human thymus. Assay: immunoSEQ multiplex PCR; the TCRdb copy retains only in-frame clones and omits some. Of approximately 400,000 clones listed, approximately 95% are singletons. The sequenced material came from thymocytes. Receptor source: a human donor.

The chain joins TRBV5-6 to TRBJ2-3; TRBD2 agrees at 9 bases. The germline V gene has CDR1 SGHDT and CDR2 YYEEEE. V shed 4 bases and J 5 bases; nucleotides not matched to a gene: 8. CDR3 length: 15 residues. The CDR3 here is CASSRGLAGRDTQYF. In nucleotides, the CDR3 is TGTGCCAGCAGCCGGGGGCTAGCGGGACGAGATACGCAGTATTTT.

The sample holds one count of this clone. The chain has TRBV2 and TRBJ2-7; D gene ambiguous. The CDR3 sequence is 17 residues long. Germline CDR1 is SNHLY and CDR2 is FYNNEI. The V gene lost 0 bases and the J gene lost 2 bases, with 17 bases spanning the gap. DNA for the CDR3: TGTGCCAGCAGTGAAGCGGTAGGCAAGCCGACCCCCTACGAGCAGTACTTC. Translation: CASSEAVGKPTPYEQYF.

The V gene is TRBV28, the J gene TRBJ2-7; D possibly matches TRBD1 or TRBD2 (5 bases each). Germline V lookup: CDR1 MDHEN, CDR2 SYDVKM. CDR3 length equals 13 residues. The V end was cut by 5 bases, the J end by 3 bases, with 11 bases between. The CDR3 sequence is CASSTRGVYEQYF. The DNA of the CDR3 is TGTGCCAGCAGTACCCGAGGGGTCTACGAGCAGTACTTC.

This chain connects TRBV27 to TRBJ1-1; D remains unclear. CDR1 and CDR2 from the germline V gene are MNHEY and SMNVEV (reference sequence). The ends were cut back, 7 bases at V and 1 base at J, with 13 bases in the middle. CDR3 length: 14 residues. The CDR3 protein is CASTSGGKNTEAFF. The DNA for the CDR3 is TGTGCCAGCACCTCGGGAGGCAAGAACACTGAAGCTTTCTTT.